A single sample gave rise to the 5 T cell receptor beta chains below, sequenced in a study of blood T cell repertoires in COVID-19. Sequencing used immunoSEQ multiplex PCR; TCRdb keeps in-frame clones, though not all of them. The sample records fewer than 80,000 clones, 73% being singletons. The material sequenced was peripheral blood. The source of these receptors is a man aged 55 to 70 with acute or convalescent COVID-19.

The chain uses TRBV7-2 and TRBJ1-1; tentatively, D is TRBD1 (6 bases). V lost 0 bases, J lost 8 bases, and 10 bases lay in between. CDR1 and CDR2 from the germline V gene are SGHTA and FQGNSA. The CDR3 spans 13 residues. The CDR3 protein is CASSLAGRGEAFF. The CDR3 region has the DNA TGTGCCAGCAGCTTAGCGGGAAGGGGGGAAGCTTTCTTT.

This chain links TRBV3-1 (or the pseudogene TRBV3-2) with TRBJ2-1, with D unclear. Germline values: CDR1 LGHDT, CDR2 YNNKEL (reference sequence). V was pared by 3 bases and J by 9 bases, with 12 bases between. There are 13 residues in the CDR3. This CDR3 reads CASSQKAGREQFF. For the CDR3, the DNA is TGTGCCAGCAGCCAGAAGGCAGGTCGTGAGCAGTTCTTC.

The CDR3 DNA reads as TGTGCCATCAGTGATAGCGGGGGCACAGATACGCAGTATTTT. Translating gives CAISDSGGTDTQYF. The chain recombines TRBV10-3 with TRBJ2-3, with 8 bases identical to TRBD2. Germline V gives CDR1 ENHRY, CDR2 SYGVKD. Losses at the gene ends were 3 bases for V and 1 base for J; bases not matched to a gene: 0. The CDR3 is 14 residues long.

CDR3 coding DNA: TGTGCCAGTAGTATAGATACTACCGGGGCCAACGTCCTGACTTTC. It specifies CASSIDTTGANVLTF. V usage is TRBV19 and J usage is TRBJ2-6; D remains ambiguous. The V gene lost 0 bases and the J gene lost 4 bases, with 7 bases spanning the gap. Germline CDR1 reads LNHDA; CDR2 reads SQIVND (reference sequence). The CDR3 is 15 residues long.

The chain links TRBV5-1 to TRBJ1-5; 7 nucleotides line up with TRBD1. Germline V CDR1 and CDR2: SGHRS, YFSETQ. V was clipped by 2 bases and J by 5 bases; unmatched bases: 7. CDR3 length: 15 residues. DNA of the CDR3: TGCGCCAGCAGCTTAGGGACAGTCCCGGATCAGCCCCAGCATTTT. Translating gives CASSLGTVPDQPQHF.